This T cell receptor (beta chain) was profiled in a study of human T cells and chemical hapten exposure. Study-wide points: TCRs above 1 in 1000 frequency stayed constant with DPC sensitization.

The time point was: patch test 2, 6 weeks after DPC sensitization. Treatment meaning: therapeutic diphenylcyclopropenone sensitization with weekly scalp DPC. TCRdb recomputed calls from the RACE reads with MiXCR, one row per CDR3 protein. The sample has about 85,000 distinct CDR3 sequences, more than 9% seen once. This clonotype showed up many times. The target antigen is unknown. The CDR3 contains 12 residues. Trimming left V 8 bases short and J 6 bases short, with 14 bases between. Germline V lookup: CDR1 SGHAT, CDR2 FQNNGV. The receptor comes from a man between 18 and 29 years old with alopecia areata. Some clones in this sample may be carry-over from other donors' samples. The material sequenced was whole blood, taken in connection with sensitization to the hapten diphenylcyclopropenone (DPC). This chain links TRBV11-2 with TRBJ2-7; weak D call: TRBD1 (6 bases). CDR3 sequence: CASEGVTVEQYF. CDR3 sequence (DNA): TGTGCCAGCGAGGGGGTAACGGTCGAGCAGTACTTC. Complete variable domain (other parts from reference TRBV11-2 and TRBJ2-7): EAGVAQSPRYKIIEKRQSVAFWCNPISGHATLYWYQQILGQGPKLLIQFQNNGVVDDSQLPKDRFSAERLKGVDSTLKIQPAKLEDSAVYLCASEGVTVEQYFGPGTRLTVT.